This TCR beta chain was found in a study of preoperative IRX-2 immunotherapy in early breast cancer. The CDR3 has 13 residues. Germline CDR1 reads MNHNS; CDR2 reads SASEGT. V shed 1 base and J shed 2 bases, with 3 bases lying between them. The treatment was: preoperative locoregional IRX-2 cytokine immunotherapy. Patients received preoperative, locoregional IRX-2 cytokine immunotherapy in a phase Ib study. TCRdb's table, derived via immunoSEQ multiplex PCR, lists solely in-frame clones and lacks some. This table has about 98,000 clones, 80% to 90% appearing once. V usage is TRBV6-1 and J usage is TRBJ1-5; no definite D call. The receptor was derived from a human donor with breast cancer. Sequences were derived from tumor tissue, sampled after IRX-2 immunotherapy. This CDR3 is CASSEVGNQPQHF. The CDR3 bases are TGTGCCAGCAGTGAAGTGGGCAATCAGCCCCAGCATTTT.